This TCR beta chain appears in the sequencing data of a study of blood T cell repertoires in COVID-19. The CDR3 covers 13 residues. Per the germline V gene, CDR1 is LNHDA and CDR2 is SQIVND (reference sequence). V shed 6 bases and J 5 bases; nucleotides not matched to a gene: 5. Only in-frame clones appear in the TCRdb table, and some are missing; sequencing was by immunoSEQ multiplex PCR. The sample carries roughly 200,000 clones, around 84% recorded once. The TCR comes from a human donor in a cohort sampled during active COVID-19. Sequenced: peripheral blood. V gene TRBV19 combines with J gene TRBJ1-1; 8 nucleotides align to TRBD1. The CDR3 coding sequence is TGTGCCAGTAGCCTCACAGGGGGGACTGAAGCTTTCTTT. It specifies CASSLTGGTEAFF.